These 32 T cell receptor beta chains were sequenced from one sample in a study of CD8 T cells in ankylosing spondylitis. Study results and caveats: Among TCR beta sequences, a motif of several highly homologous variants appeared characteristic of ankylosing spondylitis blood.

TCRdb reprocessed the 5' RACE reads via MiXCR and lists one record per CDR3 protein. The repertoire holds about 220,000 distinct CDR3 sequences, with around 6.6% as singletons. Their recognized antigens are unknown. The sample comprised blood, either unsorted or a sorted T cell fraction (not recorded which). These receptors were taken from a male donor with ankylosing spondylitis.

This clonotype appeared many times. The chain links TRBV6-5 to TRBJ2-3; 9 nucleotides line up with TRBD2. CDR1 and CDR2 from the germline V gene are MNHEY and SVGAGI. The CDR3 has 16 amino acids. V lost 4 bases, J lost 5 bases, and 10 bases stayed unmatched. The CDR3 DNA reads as TGTGCCAGCAGTTTGGGGACTAGCTTCATGGGAGATACGCAGTATTTT. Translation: CASSLGTSFMGDTQYF.

Written as DNA, the CDR3 is TGCGCCAGCAGCGGCGACAGGGGGAACTACGAGCAGTACTTC. It encodes CASSGDRGNYEQYF. The chain has TRBV5-1 and TRBJ2-7; TRBD1 aligns across 9 bases. CDR3 length: 14 residues. Looked up from germline, CDR1 is SGHRS and CDR2 is YFSETQ. V lost 4 bases, J lost 3 bases, and 5 bases stayed unmatched.

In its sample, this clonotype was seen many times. Written as DNA, the CDR3 is TGTGCCAGCAGCTTGGAGTCCTACGGGGAGACCCAGTACTTC. Protein: CASSLESYGETQYF. The V gene is TRBV5-6, the J gene TRBJ2-5; D uncertain. CDR3 length: 14 amino acids. Trimming pared 0 bases from V and 5 bases from J, leaving 11 bases between. The germline V gene has CDR1 SGHDT and CDR2 YYEEEE.

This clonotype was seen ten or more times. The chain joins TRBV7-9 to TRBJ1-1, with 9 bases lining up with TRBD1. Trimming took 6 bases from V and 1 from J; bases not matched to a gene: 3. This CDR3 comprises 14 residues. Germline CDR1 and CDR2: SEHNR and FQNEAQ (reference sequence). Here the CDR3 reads CASRQGQGNTEAFF. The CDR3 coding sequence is TGTGCCAGCAGGCAGGGACAGGGGAACACTGAAGCTTTCTTT.

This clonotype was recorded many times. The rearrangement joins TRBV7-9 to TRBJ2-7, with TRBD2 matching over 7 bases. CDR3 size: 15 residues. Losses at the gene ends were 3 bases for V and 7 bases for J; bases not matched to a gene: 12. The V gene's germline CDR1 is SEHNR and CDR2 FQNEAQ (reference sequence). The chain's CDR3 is CASSFWSSPGGEQYF. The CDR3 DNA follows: TGTGCCAGCAGCTTTTGGTCTTCCCCCGGGGGGGAGCAGTACTTC.

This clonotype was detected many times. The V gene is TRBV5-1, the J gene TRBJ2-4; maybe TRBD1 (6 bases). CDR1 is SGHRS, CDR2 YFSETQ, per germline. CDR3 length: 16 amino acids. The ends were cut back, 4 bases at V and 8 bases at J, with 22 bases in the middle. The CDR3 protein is CASSIGTTPQIDIQYF. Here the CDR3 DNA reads TGCGCCAGCAGCATCGGGACAACCCCTCAAATAGACATTCAGTACTTC.

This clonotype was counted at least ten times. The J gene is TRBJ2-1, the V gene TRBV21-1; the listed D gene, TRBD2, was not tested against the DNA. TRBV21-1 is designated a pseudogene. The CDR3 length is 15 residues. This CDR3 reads CASSKTSGSYNEQFF. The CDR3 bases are TGTGCCAGCAGCAAAACTAGCGGGAGCTACAATGAGCAGTTCTTC.

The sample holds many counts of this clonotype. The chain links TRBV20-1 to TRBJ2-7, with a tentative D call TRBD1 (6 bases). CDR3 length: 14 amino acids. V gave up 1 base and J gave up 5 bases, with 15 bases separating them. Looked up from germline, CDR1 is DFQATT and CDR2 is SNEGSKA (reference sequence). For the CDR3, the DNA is TGCAGTGCTAGAGGGACAGTGCCGCTGCACGAGCAGTACTTC. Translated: CSARGTVPLHEQYF.

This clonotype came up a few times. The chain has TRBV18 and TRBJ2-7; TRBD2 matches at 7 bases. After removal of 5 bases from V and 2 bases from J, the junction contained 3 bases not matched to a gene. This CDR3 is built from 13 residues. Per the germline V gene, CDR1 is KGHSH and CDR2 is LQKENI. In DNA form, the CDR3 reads TGTGCCAGCTCAACTAGCGAAACCTACGAGCAGTACTTC. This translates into CASSTSETYEQYF.

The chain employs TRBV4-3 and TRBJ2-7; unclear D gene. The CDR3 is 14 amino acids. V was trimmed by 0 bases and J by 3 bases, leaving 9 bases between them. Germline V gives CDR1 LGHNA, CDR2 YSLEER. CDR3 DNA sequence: TGCGCCAGCAGCCAAGAATTGGGCTACTACGAGCAGTACTTC. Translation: CASSQELGYYEQYF.

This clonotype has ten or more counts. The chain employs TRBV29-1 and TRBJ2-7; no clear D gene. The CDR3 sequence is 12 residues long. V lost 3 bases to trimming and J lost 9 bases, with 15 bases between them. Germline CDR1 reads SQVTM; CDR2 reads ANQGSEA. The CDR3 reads CSVESQALGQYF. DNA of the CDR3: TGCAGCGTTGAGAGTCAGGCCCTCGGGCAGTACTTC.

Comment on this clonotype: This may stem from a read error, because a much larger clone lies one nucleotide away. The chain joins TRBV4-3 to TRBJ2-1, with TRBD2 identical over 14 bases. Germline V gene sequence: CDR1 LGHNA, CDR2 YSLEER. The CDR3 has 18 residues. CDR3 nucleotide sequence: TGCACCAGCAGCCCGGGACTAGCGGGGGATAGCTCCTACAATGAGCAGTTCTTC. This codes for CTSSPGLAGDSSYNEQFF.

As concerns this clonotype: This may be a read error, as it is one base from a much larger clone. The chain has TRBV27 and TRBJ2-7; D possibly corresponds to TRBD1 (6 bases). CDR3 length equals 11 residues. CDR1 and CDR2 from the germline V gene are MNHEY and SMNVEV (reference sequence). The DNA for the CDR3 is TGTGTCAGTGAACAGGGTGGCGAGCAGTACTTC. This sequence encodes CVSEQGGEQYF.

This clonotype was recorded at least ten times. The CDR3 protein is CASSQDYWGNQPQHF. In nucleotides, the CDR3 is TGTGCCAGCAGCCAAGATTACTGGGGAAATCAGCCCCAGCATTTT. The chain links TRBV3-1 to TRBJ1-5; D is unresolved. Per the germline V gene, CDR1 is LGHDT and CDR2 is YNNKEL (reference sequence). This CDR3 contains 15 residues. Deletions cut 0 bases from V and 4 bases from J, with 10 bases between.

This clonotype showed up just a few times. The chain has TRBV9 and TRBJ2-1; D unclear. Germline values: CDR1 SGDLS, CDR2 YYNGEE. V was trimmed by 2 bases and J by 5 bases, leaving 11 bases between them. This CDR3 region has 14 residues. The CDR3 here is CASSVFGPNNEQFF. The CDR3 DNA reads TGTGCCAGCAGCGTTTTTGGGCCGAACAATGAGCAGTTCTTC.

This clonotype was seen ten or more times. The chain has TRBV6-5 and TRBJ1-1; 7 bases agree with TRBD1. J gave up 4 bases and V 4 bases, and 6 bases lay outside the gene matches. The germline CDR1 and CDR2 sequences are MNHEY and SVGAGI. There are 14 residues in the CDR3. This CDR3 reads CASSSLAGGTEAFF. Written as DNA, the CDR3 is TGTGCCAGCAGTTCCTTGGCAGGGGGCACTGAAGCTTTCTTT.

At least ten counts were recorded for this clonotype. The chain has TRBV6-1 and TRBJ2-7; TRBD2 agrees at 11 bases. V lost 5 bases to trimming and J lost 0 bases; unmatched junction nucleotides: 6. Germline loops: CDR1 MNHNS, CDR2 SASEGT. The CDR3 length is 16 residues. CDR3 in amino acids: CASSQGLAGVSYEQYF. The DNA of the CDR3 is TGTGCCAGCAGTCAAGGACTAGCGGGCGTCTCCTACGAGCAGTACTTC.

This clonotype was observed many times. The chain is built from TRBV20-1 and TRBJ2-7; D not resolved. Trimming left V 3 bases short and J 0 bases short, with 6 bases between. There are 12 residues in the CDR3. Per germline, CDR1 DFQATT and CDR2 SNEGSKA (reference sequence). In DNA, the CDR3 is TGCAGTGCTAGGTTGGGCTCCTACGAGCAGTACTTC. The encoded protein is CSARLGSYEQYF.

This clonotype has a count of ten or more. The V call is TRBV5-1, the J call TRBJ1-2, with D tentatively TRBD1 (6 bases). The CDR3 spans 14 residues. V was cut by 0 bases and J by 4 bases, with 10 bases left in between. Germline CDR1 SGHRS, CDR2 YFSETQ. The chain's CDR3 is CASSLAGGGYGYTF. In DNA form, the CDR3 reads TGCGCCAGCAGCTTGGCGGGGGGCGGCTATGGCTACACCTTC.

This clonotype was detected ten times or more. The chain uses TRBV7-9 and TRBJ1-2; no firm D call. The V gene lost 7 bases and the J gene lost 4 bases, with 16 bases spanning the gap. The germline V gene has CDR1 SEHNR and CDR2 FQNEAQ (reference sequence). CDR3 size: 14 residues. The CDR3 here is CASTNKIPSYGYTF. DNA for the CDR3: TGTGCCAGCACCAACAAGATCCCCTCCTATGGCTACACCTTC.

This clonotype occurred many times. DNA of the CDR3: TGTGCCAGCAGCGAAGAAGCAACTAATGAAAAACTGTTTTTT. Amino acids: CASSEEATNEKLFF. The V and J genes are TRBV13 and TRBJ1-4; D remains ambiguous. Per germline, CDR1 PRHDT and CDR2 FYEKMQ (reference sequence). Trimming took off 5 bases at V and 0 bases at J, with 7 bases between the two ends. This CDR3 is built from 14 residues. Variable domain in full (rest from reference TRBV13 and TRBJ1-4): AAGVIQSPRHLIKEKRETATLKCYPIPRHDTVYWYQQGPGQDPQFLISFYEKMQSDKGSIPDRFSAQQFSDYHSELNMSSLELGDSALYFCASSEEATNEKLFFGSGTQLSVL.

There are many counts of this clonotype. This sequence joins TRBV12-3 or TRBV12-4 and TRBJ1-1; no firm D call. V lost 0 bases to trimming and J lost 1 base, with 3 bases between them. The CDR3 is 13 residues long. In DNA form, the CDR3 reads TGTGCCAGCAGTTTAGCGAAGAACACTGAAGCTTTCTTT. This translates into CASSLAKNTEAFF.

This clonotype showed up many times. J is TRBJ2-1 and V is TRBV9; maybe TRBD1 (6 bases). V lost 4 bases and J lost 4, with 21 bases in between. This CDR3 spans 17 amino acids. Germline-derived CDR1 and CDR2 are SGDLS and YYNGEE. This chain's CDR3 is CASSPTRGTSRYNEQFF. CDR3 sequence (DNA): TGTGCCAGCAGCCCTACGAGGGGGACGAGCAGGTACAATGAGCAGTTCTTC.

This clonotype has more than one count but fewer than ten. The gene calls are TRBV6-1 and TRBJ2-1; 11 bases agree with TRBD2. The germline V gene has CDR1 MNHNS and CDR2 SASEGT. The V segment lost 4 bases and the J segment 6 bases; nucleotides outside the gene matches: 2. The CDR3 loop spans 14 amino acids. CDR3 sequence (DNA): TGTGCCAGCAGTGGGGGACTAGCGGCCAATGAGCAGTTCTTC. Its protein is CASSGGLAANEQFF.

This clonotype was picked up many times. CDR3 coding DNA: TGTGCCAGCAGCCCCTCGGCTAGCGGGGTCGGCGGGGAGCTGTTTTTT. This gives the protein CASSPSASGVGGELFF. The chain uses TRBV12-3 or TRBV12-4 and TRBJ2-2; 9 nucleotides match TRBD2. This CDR3 contains 16 residues. V was pared by 6 bases and J by 7 bases, with 12 bases of the junction left unmatched.

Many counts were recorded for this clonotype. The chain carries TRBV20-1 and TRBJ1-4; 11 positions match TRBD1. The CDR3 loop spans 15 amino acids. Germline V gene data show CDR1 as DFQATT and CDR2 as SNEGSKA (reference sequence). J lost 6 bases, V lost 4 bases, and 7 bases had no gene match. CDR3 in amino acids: CSAKKWTGGYEKLFF. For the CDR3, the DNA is TGCAGTGCTAAAAAATGGACAGGGGGCTATGAAAAACTGTTTTTT.

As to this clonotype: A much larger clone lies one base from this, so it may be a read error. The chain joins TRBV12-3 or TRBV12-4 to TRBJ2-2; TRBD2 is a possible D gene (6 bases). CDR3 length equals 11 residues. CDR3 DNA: TGTGCCAGCAGCGAGGGTCGGGAGCTGATTTTT. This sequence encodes CASSEGRELIF.

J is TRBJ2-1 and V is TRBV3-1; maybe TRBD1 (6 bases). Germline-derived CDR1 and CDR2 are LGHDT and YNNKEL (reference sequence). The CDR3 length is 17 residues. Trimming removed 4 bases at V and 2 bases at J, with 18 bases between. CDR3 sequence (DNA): TGTGCCAGCAGCCTCTCAAAGGGGGTGGTAACCTACAATGAGCAGTTCTTC. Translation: CASSLSKGVVTYNEQFF.

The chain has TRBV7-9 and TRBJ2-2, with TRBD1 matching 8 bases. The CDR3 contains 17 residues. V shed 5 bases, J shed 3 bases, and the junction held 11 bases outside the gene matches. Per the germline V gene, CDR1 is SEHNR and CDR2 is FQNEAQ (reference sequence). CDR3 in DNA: TGTGCCAGCAGCGTAATTCGGACAGGGATCGACACCGGGGAGCTGTTTTTT. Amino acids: CASSVIRTGIDTGELFF.

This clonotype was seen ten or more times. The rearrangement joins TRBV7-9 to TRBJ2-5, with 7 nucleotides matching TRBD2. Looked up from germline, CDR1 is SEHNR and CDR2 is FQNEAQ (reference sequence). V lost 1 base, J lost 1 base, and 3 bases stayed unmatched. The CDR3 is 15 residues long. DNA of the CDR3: TGTGCCAGCAGCTTAGTGACGGGGGGCCAAGAGACCCAGTACTTC. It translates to CASSLVTGGQETQYF. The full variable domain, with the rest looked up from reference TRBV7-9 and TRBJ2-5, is DTGVSQNPRHKITKRGQNVTFRCDPISEHNRLYWYRQTLGQGPEFLTYFQNEAQLEKSRLLSDRFSAERPKGSFSTLEIQRTEQGDSAMYLCASSLVTGGQETQYFGPGTRLLVL.

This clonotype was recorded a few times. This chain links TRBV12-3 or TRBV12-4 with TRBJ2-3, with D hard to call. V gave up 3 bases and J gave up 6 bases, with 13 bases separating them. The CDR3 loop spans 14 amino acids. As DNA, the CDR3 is TGTGCCAGCAGTTTCGCCGTACGCGCTGATACGCAGTATTTT. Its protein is CASSFAVRADTQYF.

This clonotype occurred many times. CDR3 sequence: CASSLSPQANYGYTF. The CDR3 DNA is TGTGCCAGCAGTTTATCGCCACAGGCCAACTATGGCTACACCTTC. The genes are TRBV27 and TRBJ1-2; a weak D match, TRBD1 (5 bases). This CDR3 contains 15 residues. Germline V gives CDR1 MNHEY, CDR2 SMNVEV (reference sequence). V was clipped by 0 bases and J by 2 bases, with 10 bases between them.